These 26 T cell receptor beta chains came from one sample sequenced in a study of low-dose radiotherapy and immunotherapy resistance in tumors. The time point denotes: before trial treatment. First-strand cDNA relied on TRAV- and TRBV-specific primers spanning alpha and beta chains. With a V-primer adapter and a constant-region primer, TCRs were amplified for around 20 PCR cycles. TCRdb re-called the reads through MiXCR, storing one row per CDR3 protein. The sample lists about 89,000 distinct CDR3 sequences; under 10% were seen once. The source was PBMCs, collected before treatment. These receptors all come from a male donor with prostate cancer.

This clonotype was counted many times. This chain connects TRBV21-1 to TRBJ2-1; the D call of TRBD2 is as the table states it, not checked on the DNA. TRBV21-1 is an annotated pseudogene. The CDR3 has 17 residues. The CDR3 DNA follows: TGTGCCAGGGTACGGGGCGGGAGGCGTAGCTCCTACAATGAGCAGTTCTTC. Translating gives CARVRGGRRSSYNEQFF.

In this sample, this clonotype turned up many times. V usage is TRBV29-1 and J usage is TRBJ1-5; D is perhaps TRBD1 (5 bases). The CDR3 spans 13 residues. Germline CDR1 SQVTM, CDR2 ANQGSEA. The ends were cut back, 6 bases at V and 0 bases at J, with 9 bases in the middle. The CDR3 DNA reads TGCAGCGTGCGGACAACTAGCAATCAGCCCCAGCATTTT. This gives the protein CSVRTTSNQPQHF.

This clonotype was counted many times. CDR3 loop: CASSPVYGGSYEQYF. CDR3 nucleotides: TGTGCCAGCAGCCCGGTTTATGGGGGCTCCTACGAGCAGTACTTC. The chain recombines TRBV7-2 with TRBJ2-7, with D possibly being TRBD1 or TRBD2 (5 bases each). Germline assignment: CDR1 SGHTA and CDR2 FQGNSA. V lost 5 bases and J 0 bases, leaving 14 bases between the germline ends. This CDR3 region has 15 residues.

This clonotype was detected ten times or more. This chain uses TRBV7-9 with TRBJ2-7; no definite D call. The CDR3 has 13 residues. CDR1 is SEHNR, CDR2 FQNEAQ, per germline (reference sequence). Deletions cut 1 base from V and 5 bases from J, with 9 bases between. The CDR3 region is CASSLESLDEQYF. Here the CDR3 DNA reads TGTGCCAGCAGCTTAGAGTCACTCGACGAGCAGTACTTC.

This clonotype was counted many times. The chain links TRBV4-2 to TRBJ2-3; TRBD2 is a possible D gene (6 bases). CDR1 is LGHNA, CDR2 YNFKEQ, per germline. V lost 1 base, J lost 1 base, and 12 bases lay in between. This CDR3 has 16 residues. CDR3 sequence: CASSQGAGIRTDTQYF. The CDR3 DNA sequence: TGTGCCAGCAGCCAAGGCGCGGGAATCCGCACAGATACGCAGTATTTT.

This clonotype was found many times. CDR3 DNA sequence: TGTGCCAGCAGAACAGGATTGGACACTGAAGCTTTCTTT. Translation: CASRTGLDTEAFF. V gene TRBV27 combines with J gene TRBJ1-1; D perhaps matches TRBD1 (5 bases). Trimming shortened V by 6 bases and J by 3 bases, and 11 bases separated the two germline ends. The CDR3 loop spans 13 amino acids. Germline V gene data show CDR1 as MNHEY and CDR2 as SMNVEV (reference sequence).

The V and J genes are TRBV15 and TRBJ2-3; D could derive from TRBD1 or TRBD2 (5 bases each). This CDR3 has 13 amino acids. The germline V gene encodes CDR1 LNHNV and CDR2 YYDKDF (reference sequence). V lost 8 bases, J lost 1 base, and 10 bases lay in between. The CDR3 reads CATALGGTDTQYF. The CDR3 nucleotides are TGTGCCACCGCCCTGGGGGGCACAGATACGCAGTATTTT.

The table lists this clonotype with many counts. The chain uses TRBV11-3 and TRBJ2-2; 10 nucleotides agree with TRBD2. The germline V gene has CDR1 SGHNT and CDR2 YENEEA. The CDR3 is made up of 15 amino acids. The V gene end was trimmed by 4 bases and the J gene end by 6 bases; junction bases not matched to a gene: 5. The DNA of the CDR3 is TGTGCCAGCAGCTCTCCCAGCGGGAGGGCCGGGGAGCTGTTTTTT. Its translation is CASSSPSGRAGELFF.

On this clonotype: A far larger clone is one nucleotide away, so this likely arose from a read error. This chain uses TRBV28 with TRBJ2-7; 7 nucleotides line up with TRBD2. Germline V gives CDR1 MDHEN, CDR2 SYDVKM. This CDR3 has 16 amino acids. The V gene end was trimmed by 1 base and the J gene end by 7 bases; junction bases not matched to a gene: 13. CDR3 DNA sequence: TGTGCCAGCAGTTTATACGGGGGGAGGTTTTGGAATGAGCAGTACTTC. It is translated as CASSLYGGRFWNEQYF.

Points on this clonotype: It differs at one base from a far larger clone, so likely a read error. The V and J genes are TRBV14 and TRBJ2-7; no reliable D call. This CDR3 spans 15 amino acids. Germline-derived CDR1 and CDR2 are SGHDN and FVKESK. V lost 5 bases, J lost 5 bases, and 19 bases lay in between. This CDR3 reads CASSIPPLQRDEQYF. CDR3 coding DNA: TGTGCCAGCAGCATCCCGCCCCTCCAAAGGGACGAGCAGTACTTC.

The chain is built from TRBV30 and TRBJ2-2; the D is unclear. Trimming pared 1 base from V and 6 bases from J, leaving 9 bases between. Germline lookup yields CDR1 GTSNPN and CDR2 SVGIG (reference sequence). The CDR3 is made up of 13 amino acids. The CDR3 coding sequence is TGTGCCTGGAGTGCGTGGGATCCCGGGGAGCTGTTTTTT. This sequence encodes CAWSAWDPGELFF.

Notes on this clonotype: This probably arose from a read error, given a far larger clone one base away. CDR3 sequence: CASGYGTYNEQYF. CDR3 bases: TGTGCCAGCGGCTACGGCACCTACAATGAGCAGTACTTC. The chain employs TRBV12-3 or TRBV12-4 and TRBJ2-7, with D unclear. The CDR3 runs to 13 residues. Trimming took off 8 bases at V and 7 bases at J, with 18 bases between the two ends.

This clonotype was seen repeatedly, ten times or more. The chain carries TRBV20-1 and TRBJ2-7, with 11 bases lining up with TRBD2. This CDR3 comprises 15 residues. Germline CDR1 reads DFQATT; CDR2 reads SNEGSKA (reference sequence). The trim removed 3 bases at V and 3 bases at J, leaving 7 bases unmatched. CDR3 sequence (DNA): TGCAGTGCTAGGCCTAGCGGGAGGTTGGGCTACGAGCAGTACTTC. Translated: CSARPSGRLGYEQYF.

This clonotype was counted ten times or more. This chain uses TRBV28 with TRBJ1-4; D is undetermined. The CDR3 totals 14 residues. Germline values: CDR1 MDHEN, CDR2 SYDVKM. Trimming pared 3 bases from V and 4 bases from J, leaving 9 bases between. CDR3 bases: TGTGCCAGCAGTTTCGCAATGATTAATGAAAAACTGTTTTTT. Translation: CASSFAMINEKLFF.

The rearrangement joins TRBV5-1 to TRBJ2-1; a weak D match, TRBD2 (5 bases). From germline, CDR1 is SGHRS and CDR2 YFSETQ. Trimming pared 0 bases from V and 4 bases from J, leaving 11 bases between. The CDR3 has 15 residues. The CDR3 protein is CASSLAGLKYNEQFF. DNA of the CDR3: TGCGCCAGCAGCTTGGCCGGACTGAAGTACAATGAGCAGTTCTTC. Using reference TRBV5-1 and TRBJ2-1 for the parts outside the CDR3, the full variable domain is KAGVTQTPRYLIKTRGQQVTLSCSPISGHRSVSWYQQTPGQGLQFLFEYFSETQRNKGNFPGRFSGRQFSNSRSEMNVSTLELGDSALYLCASSLAGLKYNEQFFGPGTRLTVL.

This clonotype was counted at least ten times. V is TRBV3-1 and J is TRBJ2-7; TRBD2 is a possible D gene (5 bases). CDR3 length equals 16 residues. Germline V gene sequence: CDR1 LGHDT, CDR2 YNNKEL (reference sequence). Trimming cost V 3 bases and J 7 bases, with 22 bases left between them. CDR3 loop: CASSHGWSGVGLEQYF. The CDR3 DNA follows: TGTGCCAGCAGCCACGGTTGGAGCGGCGTCGGTCTTGAGCAGTACTTC.

In its sample, this clonotype was seen many times. The rearrangement links TRBV12-3 or TRBV12-4 to TRBJ2-1, with 10 bases aligning to TRBD2. CDR3 size: 15 residues. V shed 3 bases and J 3 bases; nucleotides not matched to a gene: 2. DNA of the CDR3: TGTGCCAGCAGTTTGTCTAGCGGGAGCTACAATGAGCAGTTCTTC. This gives the protein CASSLSSGSYNEQFF.

This clonotype was detected ten times or more. The chain links TRBV6-5 to TRBJ1-2; 8 bases agree with TRBD1. The CDR3 runs to 14 residues. J was trimmed by 8 bases and V by 7 bases; bases with no gene match: 12. Germline lookup yields CDR1 MNHEY and CDR2 SVGAGI. The CDR3 sequence is CASTTGTGGSGYTF. The CDR3 nucleotides are TGTGCCAGCACCACCGGGACAGGAGGGTCCGGCTACACCTTC.

This clonotype was seen at least ten times. This chain links TRBV28 with TRBJ2-3; the D gene is possibly TRBD2 (6 bases). The germline V and J ends were trimmed by 1 base and 0 bases, with 11 bases remaining between them. The CDR3 loop spans 16 amino acids. CDR1 MDHEN and CDR2 SYDVKM come from the germline V gene. The CDR3 region is CASSLLAGRSTDTQYF. The CDR3 DNA follows: TGTGCCAGCAGTTTATTGGCAGGGAGGAGCACAGATACGCAGTATTTT.

Many counts were recorded for this clonotype. The genes are TRBV6-2 or TRBV6-3 and TRBJ2-2, with TRBD2 as a possible D gene (6 bases). V lost 2 bases and J lost 6, with 10 bases in between. The CDR3 has 14 amino acids. The germline gives CDR1 MNHEY, CDR2 SVGEGT. The CDR3 DNA reads TGTGCCAGCAGTTACGGGGGAGGTCCCGGGGAGCTGTTTTTT. It translates to CASSYGGGPGELFF.

This clonotype showed up many times. The chain is built from TRBV18 and TRBJ2-7; D is perhaps TRBD1 (6 bases). Trimming stripped 1 base from V and 0 bases from J, with 10 bases between. The CDR3 contains 15 residues. Germline values: CDR1 KGHSH, CDR2 LQKENI. CDR3: CASSPQGHSSYEQYF. CDR3 DNA sequence: TGTGCCAGCTCACCACAGGGACACAGCTCCTACGAGCAGTACTTC.

This clonotype was detected ten times or more. The chain is built from TRBV9 and TRBJ2-5; TRBD2 is a possible D gene (5 bases). From germline, CDR1 is SGDLS and CDR2 YYNGEE. Trimming took off 0 bases at V and 2 bases at J, with 14 bases between the two ends. The CDR3 runs to 16 residues. CDR3: CASSVAFAGPQETQYF. The CDR3 DNA sequence: TGTGCCAGCAGCGTAGCTTTCGCGGGCCCACAAGAGACCCAGTACTTC.

Many counts were recorded for this clonotype. The J gene is TRBJ1-1, the V gene TRBV29-1; 8 positions agree with TRBD1. V gave up 7 bases and J gave up 6 bases; unmatched junction bases: 7. From germline, CDR1 is SQVTM and CDR2 ANQGSEA. This CDR3 spans 12 amino acids. DNA of the CDR3: TGCAGCGCGACAGGGGCCGGGGCTGAAGCTTTCTTT. Translated, it gives CSATGAGAEAFF.

This clonotype was observed at least ten times. This sequence joins TRBV19 and TRBJ1-5, with TRBD1 matching over 9 bases. Germline lookup yields CDR1 LNHDA and CDR2 SQIVND (reference sequence). The CDR3 sequence is 14 residues long. With V trimmed by 10 bases and J by 6 bases, 10 bases remained unmatched. The CDR3 here is CATRSGTGTQPQHF. DNA for the CDR3: TGTGCCACCCGGTCCGGGACAGGGACTCAGCCCCAGCATTTT. The whole variable domain, filled in from reference TRBV19 and TRBJ1-5, reads DGGITQSPKYLFRKEGQNVTLSCEQNLNHDAMYWYRQDPGQGLRLIYYSQIVNDFQKGDIAEGYSVSREKKESFPLTVTSAQKNPTAFYLCATRSGTGTQPQHFGDGTRLSIL.

This clonotype was recorded at least ten times. V gene TRBV28 combines with J gene TRBJ2-1; the D gene is possibly TRBD2 (6 bases). Germline CDR1 MDHEN, CDR2 SYDVKM. Trimming cost V 3 bases and J 0 bases, with 9 bases left between them. The CDR3 has 15 amino acids. The DNA of the CDR3 is TGTGCCAGCAGTTTTAACGGGGGCTCCTACAATGAGCAGTTCTTC. Encoded protein: CASSFNGGSYNEQFF.

Ten or more counts support this clonotype. V is TRBV12-3 or TRBV12-4 and J is TRBJ2-5; D is unclear. The V end lost 1 base, the J end lost 5 bases, and 5 bases lay between the germline ends. CDR3 length: 12 residues. In DNA form, the CDR3 reads TGTGCCAGCAGTTTAGAACGCGAGACCCAGTACTTC. The encoded protein is CASSLERETQYF.